Each of the 14 T cell receptor beta chains below was sequenced from the same sample in a study of blood T cell repertoires in COVID-19. Here immunoSEQ multiplex PCR was the method, and the copy in TCRdb shows in-frame clones only, minus some. The sample lists roughly 57,000 clones, more than 80% occurring once. Sequenced: peripheral blood. The receptors here all came from an elderly man with acute or convalescent COVID-19.

The chain has TRBV12-3 or TRBV12-4 and TRBJ1-1; perhaps TRBD1 as D (6 bases). Trimming removed 2 bases at V and 6 bases at J, with 10 bases between. The CDR3 consists of 13 residues. The CDR3 nucleotides read TGTGCCAGCAGTTTAAGAGGGGGGGCTGAAGCTTTCTTT. Its translation is CASSLRGGAEAFF.

The chain combines TRBV5-1 with TRBJ2-7; tentative D call: TRBD2 (6 bases). The CDR3 length is 13 residues. From germline, CDR1 is SGHRS and CDR2 YFSETQ. Trimming took off 4 bases at V and 9 bases at J, with 17 bases between the two ends. The CDR3 loop reads CASSAGRTGAQYF. The CDR3 DNA reads TGCGCCAGCAGCGCGGGACGGACCGGGGCGCAGTACTTC.

The chain recombines TRBV12-3 or TRBV12-4 with TRBJ1-1; 7 positions match TRBD1. Unmatched junction bases numbered 0, after V lost 1 base and J lost 10 bases. The CDR3 length is 11 residues. The CDR3 nucleotides read TGTGCCAGCAGTTTAGAGGGGGCAGCTTTCTTT. The encoded protein is CASSLEGAAFF.

The J gene is TRBJ2-1, the V gene TRBV18; weak D call: TRBD1 (6 bases). The CDR3 spans 16 residues. Looked up from germline, CDR1 is KGHSH and CDR2 is LQKENI. Between the trimmed V and J ends, which lost 3 bases and 5 bases, there was a span of 17 bases. CDR3 nucleotides: TGTGCCAGCTCACCTCTGAGGGGGAATTCTGACAATGAGCAGTTCTTC. This gives the protein CASSPLRGNSDNEQFF.

The V call is TRBV11-2, the J call TRBJ2-3; the match to TRBD1 covers 7 bases. V was clipped by 5 bases and J by 2 bases; unmatched bases: 10. Germline values: CDR1 SGHAT, CDR2 FQNNGV. There are 16 residues in the CDR3. In DNA, the CDR3 is TGTGCCAGCAGCACCCGCTCCGGGACAGCCACAGATACGCAGTATTTT. It codes for CASSTRSGTATDTQYF.

The V call is TRBV30, the J call TRBJ2-3, with D hard to call. CDR1 is GTSNPN, CDR2 SVGIG, per germline (reference sequence). The V end lost 5 bases, the J end lost 1 base, and 10 bases lay between the germline ends. This CDR3 is 13 amino acids long. The CDR3 reads CAWGQVGTDTQYF. Written as DNA, the CDR3 is TGTGCCTGGGGGCAGGTTGGCACAGATACGCAGTATTTT.

This clone showed up just once. CDR3 residues: CSASTETQYF. As DNA, the CDR3 is TGCAGTGCTAGCACTGAGACCCAGTACTTC. The J gene is TRBJ2-5, the V gene TRBV20-1, with D unclear. V was shortened by 3 bases and J by 5 bases, with 4 bases between the two germline ends. The CDR3 runs 10 residues. CDR1 DFQATT and CDR2 SNEGSKA come from the germline V gene (reference sequence).

This clone was seen once. J is TRBJ2-5 and V is TRBV2; TRBD1 might be the D (6 bases). V was clipped by 11 bases and J by 4 bases, with 14 bases between them. The CDR3 has 12 amino acids. Germline CDR1 SNHLY, CDR2 FYNNEI. The CDR3 spells CAGGRDGETQYF. Written as DNA, the CDR3 is TGTGCCGGGGGCCGGGACGGAGAGACCCAGTACTTC.

The V and J genes are TRBV6-5 and TRBJ1-6; the D gene is possibly TRBD1 (5 bases). The length of the CDR3 is 14 residues. The V and J ends lost 2 bases and 9 bases respectively, with 11 bases between them. The germline V gene has CDR1 MNHEY and CDR2 SVGAGI. Here the CDR3 DNA reads TGTGCCAGCAGTTACACGACAGAAGGTTCACCCCTCCACTTT. Its protein is CASSYTTEGSPLHF.

The rearrangement uses TRBV10-3 and TRBJ2-1; D is perhaps TRBD2 (5 bases). Germline CDR1 is ENHRY and CDR2 is SYGVKD. The CDR3 runs to 12 residues. V lost 11 bases and J 9 bases, leaving 17 bases between the germline ends. The DNA for the CDR3 is TGTGCCTTCTCGAGCGGCGTTGGTGAGCAGTTCTTC. It translates to CAFSSGVGEQFF.

In its sample, this clone was seen a few times. V gene TRBV7-2 combines with J gene TRBJ2-7, with 8 bases lining up with TRBD2. The J segment lost 3 bases and the V segment lost 7 bases, leaving 5 bases of the junction unmatched. Germline V gene data show CDR1 as SGHTA and CDR2 as FQGNSA. The CDR3 covers 13 residues. The CDR3 region has the DNA TGTGCCAGCACCGGGGGGGGAAGCTACGAGCAGTACTTC. This codes for CASTGGGSYEQYF.

This chain connects TRBV6-5 to TRBJ1-4; maybe TRBD1 (5 bases). Trimming took 2 bases from V and 3 from J, leaving 10 bases between them. This CDR3 has 15 amino acids. Germline V gene sequence: CDR1 MNHEY, CDR2 SVGAGI. The CDR3 here is CASSYGGRANEKLFF. The DNA of the CDR3 is TGTGCCAGCAGTTACGGCGGCAGGGCTAATGAAAAACTGTTTTTT.

The chain links TRBV3-1 (or the pseudogene TRBV3-2) to TRBJ2-7, with a possible D match to TRBD2 (5 bases). V shed 0 bases and J shed 2 bases, with 11 bases lying between them. This CDR3 has 15 residues. Germline V gene sequence: CDR1 LGHDT, CDR2 YNNKEL (reference sequence). The chain's CDR3 is CASSQEATGTYEQYF. CDR3 sequence (DNA): TGTGCCAGCAGCCAAGAAGCCACCGGGACCTACGAGCAGTACTTC.

This chain links TRBV6-1 with TRBJ1-6; D is unclear. Germline V CDR1 and CDR2: MNHNS, SASEGT. The V gene lost 3 bases and the J gene lost 7 bases, with 7 bases spanning the gap. This CDR3 comprises 13 residues. Written as DNA, the CDR3 is TGTGCCAGCAGTGAGGTTCAGAATTCACCCCTCCACTTT. Residues: CASSEVQNSPLHF.